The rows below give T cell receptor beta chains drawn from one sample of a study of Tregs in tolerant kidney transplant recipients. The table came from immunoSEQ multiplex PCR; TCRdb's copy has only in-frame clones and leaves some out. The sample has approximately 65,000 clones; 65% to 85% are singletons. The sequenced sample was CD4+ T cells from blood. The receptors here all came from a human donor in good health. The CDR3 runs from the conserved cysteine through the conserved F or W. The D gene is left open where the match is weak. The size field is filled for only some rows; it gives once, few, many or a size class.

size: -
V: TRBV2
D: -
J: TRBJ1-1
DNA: TGTGCCAGCAGTGAAGAACGGTCGAACACTGAAGCTTTCTTT
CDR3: CASSEERSNTEAFF

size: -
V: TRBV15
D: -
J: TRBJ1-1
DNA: TGTGCCACCAGCAGAGCCCTGGGAGGAGGGTCCACTGAAGCTTTCTTT
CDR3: CATSRALGGGSTEAFF

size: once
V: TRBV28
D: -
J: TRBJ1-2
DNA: TGTGCCAGCAGCTACGGGGGTACCTATGGCTACACCTTC
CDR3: CASSYGGTYGYTF

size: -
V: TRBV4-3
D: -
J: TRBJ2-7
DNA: TGCGCCAGCAGCCAAAAAGTACCTGACGAGCAGTACTTC
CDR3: CASSQKVPDEQYF

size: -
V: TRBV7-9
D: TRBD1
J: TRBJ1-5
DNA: TGTGCCAGCAGCTCCCTGGACAGGGGATTGAATCAGCCCCAGCATTTT
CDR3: CASSSLDRGLNQPQHF

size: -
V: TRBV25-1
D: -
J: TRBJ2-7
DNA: TGTGCCAGCAGTGAATCCCACTCTGACTACGAGCAGTACTTC
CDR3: CASSESHSDYEQYF

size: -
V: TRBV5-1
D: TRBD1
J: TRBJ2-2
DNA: TGCGCCAGCAGCTCTCGGGACAGGGGGTCCGCGAACACCGGGGAGCTGTTTTTT
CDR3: CASSSRDRGSANTGELFF

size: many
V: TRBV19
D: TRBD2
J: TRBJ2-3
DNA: TGTGCCAGTAGTATAGATCTTATCGCGGGAGAAAGCTCAGATACGCAGTATTTT
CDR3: CASSIDLIAGESSDTQYF

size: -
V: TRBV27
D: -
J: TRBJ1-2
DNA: TGTGCCAGCATGACGATCGTGAAAAACTATGGCTACACCTTC
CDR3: CASMTIVKNYGYTF

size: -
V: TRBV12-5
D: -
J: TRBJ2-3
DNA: TGTGCTAGTGGTTTGAGACTTTGGAAACAGGCTTTCACAGATACGCAGTATTTT
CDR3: CASGLRLWKQAFTDTQYF

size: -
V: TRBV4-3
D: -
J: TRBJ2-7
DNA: TGCGCCAGCAGCCAAGAACGGGGGAGGTACGAGCAGTACTTC
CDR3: CASSQERGRYEQYF

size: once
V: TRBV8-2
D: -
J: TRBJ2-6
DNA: TGTGGCAACTCTGCACAAAGTCGGGCCAACGTCCTGACTTTC
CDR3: CGNSAQSRANVLTF

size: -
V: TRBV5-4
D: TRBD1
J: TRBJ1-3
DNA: TGTGCCAGCAGCCGACAGGGGATCTCTGGAAACACCATATATTTT
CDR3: CASSRQGISGNTIYF

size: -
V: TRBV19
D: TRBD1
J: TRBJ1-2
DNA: TGTGCCAGTAGTACCCCCCGCCGGGACAGAGCGGGCTACACCTTC
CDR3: CASSTPRRDRAGYTF

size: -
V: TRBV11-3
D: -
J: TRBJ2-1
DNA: TGTGCCAGCAGCTTAGATCTGCACAATGAGCAGTTCTTC
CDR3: CASSLDLHNEQFF

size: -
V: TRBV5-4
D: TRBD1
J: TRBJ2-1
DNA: TGTGCCAGCAGCCTAGGACAGGGCGCCTACAATGAGCAGTTCTTC
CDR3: CASSLGQGAYNEQFF

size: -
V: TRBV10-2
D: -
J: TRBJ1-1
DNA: TGCGCCAGCAGGATCCCTACAGACACTGAAGCTTTCTTT
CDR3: CASRIPTDTEAFF

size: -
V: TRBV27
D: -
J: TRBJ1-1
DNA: TGTGCCAGCAGTTTCGGGACCCGGAACACTGAAGCTTTCTTT
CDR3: CASSFGTRNTEAFF

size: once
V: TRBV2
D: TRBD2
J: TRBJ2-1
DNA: TGTGCCAGCTTCAGACTAGCGGGAGCGGGTGAGCAGTTCTTC
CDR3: CASFRLAGAGEQFF

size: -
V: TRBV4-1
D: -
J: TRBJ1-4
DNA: TGCGCCAGCAGCCAAGAGGAGGCACGTAATGAAAAACTGTTTTTT
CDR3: CASSQEEARNEKLFF

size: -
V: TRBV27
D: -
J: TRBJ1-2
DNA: TGTGCCAGCAGTTTACCCGGACAGCTATATGGCTACACCTTC
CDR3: CASSLPGQLYGYTF

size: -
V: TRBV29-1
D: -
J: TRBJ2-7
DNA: TGCAGCGTTGAATCCCGGACCCGACTCCCCTACGAGCAGTACTTC
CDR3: CSVESRTRLPYEQYF

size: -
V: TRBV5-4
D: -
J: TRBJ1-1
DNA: TGTGCCAGCAGCTCGTCGCCCGGTGGGGGTCGCACTGAAGCTTTCTTT
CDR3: CASSSSPGGGRTEAFF

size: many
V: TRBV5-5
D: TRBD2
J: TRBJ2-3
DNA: TGTGCCAGCAGCCAACCTCTAGGGGCGGGGGGCACAGATACGCAGTATTTT
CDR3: CASSQPLGAGGTDTQYF

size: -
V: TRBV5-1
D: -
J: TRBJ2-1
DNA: TGCGCCAGCAGCTTCGTCCCTCGCTCCTACAATGAGCAGTTCTTC
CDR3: CASSFVPRSYNEQFF

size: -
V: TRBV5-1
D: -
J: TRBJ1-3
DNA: TGCGCCAGCAGCTCCACGGTCTCTGGAAACACCATATATTTT
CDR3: CASSSTVSGNTIYF

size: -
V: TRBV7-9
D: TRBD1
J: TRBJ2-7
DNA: TGTGCCAGCAGCTCCTCGGACAGGGGCGAGCAGTACTTC
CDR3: CASSSSDRGEQYF

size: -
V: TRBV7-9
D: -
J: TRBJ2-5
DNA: TGTGCCAGCAGCTTAGAGTTGGGACATCAAGAGACCCAGTACTTC
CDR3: CASSLELGHQETQYF

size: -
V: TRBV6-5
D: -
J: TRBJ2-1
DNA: TGTGCCAGCAGTTACCCGGGGCCAGGGAATGAGCAGTTCTTC
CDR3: CASSYPGPGNEQFF

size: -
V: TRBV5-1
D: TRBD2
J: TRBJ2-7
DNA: TGCGCCAGCAGCAAGACTAGCCGGAGCTCCTACGAGCAGTACTTC
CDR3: CASSKTSRSSYEQYF

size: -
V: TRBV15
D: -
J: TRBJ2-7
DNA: TGTGCCACCAGCAGAGAAAAAGGCTTGTACGAGCAGTACTTC
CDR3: CATSREKGLYEQYF

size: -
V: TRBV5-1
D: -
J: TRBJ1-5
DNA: TGCGCCAGCAGCTTGGGGGAGGGAAATCAGCCCCAGCATTTT
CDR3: CASSLGEGNQPQHF

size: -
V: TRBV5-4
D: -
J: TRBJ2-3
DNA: TGTGCCAGCAGGGACGGGACTCCAGATACGCAGTATTTT
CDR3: CASRDGTPDTQYF

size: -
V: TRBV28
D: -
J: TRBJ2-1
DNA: TGTGCCAGCAGCCCCGGGATCCACAATGAGCAGTTCTTC
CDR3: CASSPGIHNEQFF

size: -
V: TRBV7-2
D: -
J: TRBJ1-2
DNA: TGTGCCAGCAGCTTCGGGGAGAGCCATGGCTACACCTTC
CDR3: CASSFGESHGYTF

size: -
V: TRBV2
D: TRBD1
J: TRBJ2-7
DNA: TGTGCCAGCAGGAGGGACAGCCTCTCCTACGAGCAGTACTTC
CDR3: CASRRDSLSYEQYF

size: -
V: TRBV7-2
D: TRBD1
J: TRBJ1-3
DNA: TGTGCCAGCAGCGCGACCGGACAGGGGATATCTGGAAACACCATATATTTT
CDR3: CASSATGQGISGNTIYF

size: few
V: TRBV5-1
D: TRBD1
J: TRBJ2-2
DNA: TGCGCCAGCAGCAAACAGGGGAGCGGGGAGCTGTTTTTT
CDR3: CASSKQGSGELFF

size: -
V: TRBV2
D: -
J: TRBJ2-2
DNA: TGTGCCAGCAGTCTCCTCCCGGACTCTGGCGGCGGGGAGCTGTTTTTT
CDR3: CASSLLPDSGGGELFF

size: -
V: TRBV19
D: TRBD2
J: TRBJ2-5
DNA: TGTGCCAGTAGTATTTCCCGAGCGGGGGGGATGGAGACCCAGTACTTC
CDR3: CASSISRAGGMETQYF

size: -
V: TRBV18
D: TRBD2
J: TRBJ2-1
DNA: TGTGCCAGCTCACTCGAACTAGCGGCGATCAATGAGCAGTTCTTC
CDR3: CASSLELAAINEQFF

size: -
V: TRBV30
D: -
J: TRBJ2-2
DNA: TGTGCCTGGAGTGTGAGGGGCGGGGAGCTGTTTTTT
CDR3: CAWSVRGGELFF

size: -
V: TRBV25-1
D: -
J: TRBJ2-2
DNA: TGTGCCAGCAGTGATAACCGTTTGAACACCGGGGAGCTGTTTTTT
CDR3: CASSDNRLNTGELFF

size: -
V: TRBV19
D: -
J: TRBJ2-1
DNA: TGTGCCAGTAGTACACTCAATGAGCAGTTCTTC
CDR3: CASSTLNEQFF

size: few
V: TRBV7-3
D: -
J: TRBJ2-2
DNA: TGTGCCAGCAGGGCAGGGAACACCGGGGAGCTGTTTTTT
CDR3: CASRAGNTGELFF

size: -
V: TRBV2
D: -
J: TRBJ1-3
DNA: TGTGCCAGCAGTATGGGACTCTTTACCTACGGCTCTGGAAACACCATATATTTT
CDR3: CASSMGLFTYGSGNTIYF

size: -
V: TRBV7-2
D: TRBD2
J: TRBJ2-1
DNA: TGTGCCAGCAGCGCCAGGGCTAGCGGAGGCCAGTACAATGAGCAGTTCTTC
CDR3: CASSARASGGQYNEQFF

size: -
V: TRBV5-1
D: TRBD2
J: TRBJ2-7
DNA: TGCGCCAGCAGCGGCGGACTAGCGGGGGGGAGCTCCTACGAGCAGTACTTC
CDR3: CASSGGLAGGSSYEQYF

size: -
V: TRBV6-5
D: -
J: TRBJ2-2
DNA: TGTGCCAGCAAGGGAATGAACACCGGGGAGCTGTTTTTT
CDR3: CASKGMNTGELFF

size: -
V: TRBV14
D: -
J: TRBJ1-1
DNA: TGTGCCAGCAGCCCTATTCGGGGGGACGCTGAAGCTTTCTTT
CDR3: CASSPIRGDAEAFF

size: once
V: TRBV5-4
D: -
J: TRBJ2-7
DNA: TGTGCCAGCAGCTTGGGGGGGACAACCTACGAGCAGTACTTC
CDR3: CASSLGGTTYEQYF

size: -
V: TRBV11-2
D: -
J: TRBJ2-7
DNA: TGTGCCAGCAGCTTAGGGCTAGGGTTCAGCTCCTACGAGCAGTACTTC
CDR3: CASSLGLGFSSYEQYF

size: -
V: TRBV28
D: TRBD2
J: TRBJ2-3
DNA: TGTGCCAGTAAGCGGGGGGCCCTTCGCACAGATACGCAGTATTTT
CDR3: CASKRGALRTDTQYF

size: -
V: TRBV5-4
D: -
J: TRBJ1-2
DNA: TGTGCCAGCAGCCGACCTTCAGGGATGAGTGGCTACACCTTC
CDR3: CASSRPSGMSGYTF

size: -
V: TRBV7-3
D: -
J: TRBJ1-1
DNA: TGTGCCAGCAGCTTAGCAGGGATCACTGAAGCTTTCTTT
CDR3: CASSLAGITEAFF

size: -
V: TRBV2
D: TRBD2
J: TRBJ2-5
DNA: TGTGCCTCACAGGGGCTAGCGGGAGAGGAAGAGACCCAGTACTTC
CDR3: CASQGLAGEEETQYF